The clone carrying this TCR beta chain was counted once. Its antigen is not identified. These data originate in a study of CD8 T cells in Susac syndrome. Study results and limitations: In TEMRA cells and active patients, CD8+ clonal expansion in Susac reached its peak. The study recognized that the number of individuals in its TCR sequencing and HLA analysis was relatively small.

Germline assignment: CDR1 SGHRS and CDR2 YFSETQ. V shed 0 bases and J shed 10 bases, with 8 bases lying between them. The CDR3 consists of 12 residues. Reverse transcription used 0.5 to 1 ug RNA and random hexamers. The immunoSEQ assay covered 54 Vbeta and 13 Jbeta segments for CDR3. TCRdb reprocessed the immunoSEQ multiplex PCR reads with MiXCR, giving one entry per CDR3 protein. The sample shows roughly 110,000 distinct CDR3 sequences, roughly 95% of them seen only once. The sequence came from a human donor with Susac syndrome. Sequencing used CD8+ T cells from PBMCs. The V gene is TRBV5-1, the J gene TRBJ2-1; D might be TRBD1 (5 bases). In DNA, the CDR3 is TGCGCCAGCAGCTTGGAAGGACAAGAGCAGTTCTTC. This codes for CASSLEGQEQFF.